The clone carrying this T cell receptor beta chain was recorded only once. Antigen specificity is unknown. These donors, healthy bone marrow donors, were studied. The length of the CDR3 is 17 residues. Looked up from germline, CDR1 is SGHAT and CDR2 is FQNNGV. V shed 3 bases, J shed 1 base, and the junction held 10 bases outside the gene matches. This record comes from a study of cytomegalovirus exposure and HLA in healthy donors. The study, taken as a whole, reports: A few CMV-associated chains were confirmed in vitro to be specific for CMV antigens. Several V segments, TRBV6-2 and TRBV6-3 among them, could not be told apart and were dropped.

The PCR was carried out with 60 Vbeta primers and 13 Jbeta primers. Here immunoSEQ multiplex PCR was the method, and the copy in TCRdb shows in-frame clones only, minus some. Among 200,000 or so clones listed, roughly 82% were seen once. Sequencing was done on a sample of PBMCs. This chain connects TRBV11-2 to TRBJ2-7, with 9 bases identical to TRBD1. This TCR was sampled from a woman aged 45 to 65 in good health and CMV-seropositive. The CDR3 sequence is CASSFSSGQGVSYEQYF. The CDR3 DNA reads TGTGCCAGCAGCTTTTCATCGGGACAGGGTGTTTCCTACGAGCAGTACTTC.